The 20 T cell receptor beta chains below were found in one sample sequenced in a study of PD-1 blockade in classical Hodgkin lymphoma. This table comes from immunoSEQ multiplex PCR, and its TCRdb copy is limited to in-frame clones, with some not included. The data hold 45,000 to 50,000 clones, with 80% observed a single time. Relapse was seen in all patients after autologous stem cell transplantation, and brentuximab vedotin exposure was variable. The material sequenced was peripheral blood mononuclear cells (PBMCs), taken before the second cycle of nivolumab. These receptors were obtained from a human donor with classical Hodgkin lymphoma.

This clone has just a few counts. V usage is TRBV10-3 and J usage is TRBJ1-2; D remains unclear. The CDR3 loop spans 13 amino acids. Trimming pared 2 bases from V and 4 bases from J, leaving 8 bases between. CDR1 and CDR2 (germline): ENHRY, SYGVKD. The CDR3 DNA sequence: TGTGCCATCAGTGAGGGGTTAAGCTATGGCTACACCTTC. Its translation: CAISEGLSYGYTF.

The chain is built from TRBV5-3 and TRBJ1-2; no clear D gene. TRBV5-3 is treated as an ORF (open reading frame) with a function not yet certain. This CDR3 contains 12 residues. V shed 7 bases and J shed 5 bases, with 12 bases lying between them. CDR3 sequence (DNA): TGTGCCAGAGACAAGAACCGGTATGGCTACACCTTC. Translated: CARDKNRYGYTF.

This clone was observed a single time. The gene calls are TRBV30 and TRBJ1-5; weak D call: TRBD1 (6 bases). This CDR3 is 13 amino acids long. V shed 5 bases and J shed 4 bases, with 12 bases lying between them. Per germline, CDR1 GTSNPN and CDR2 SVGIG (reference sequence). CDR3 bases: TGTGCCTGGTCACGGACAGCAAATCAGCCCCAGCATTTT. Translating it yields CAWSRTANQPQHF.

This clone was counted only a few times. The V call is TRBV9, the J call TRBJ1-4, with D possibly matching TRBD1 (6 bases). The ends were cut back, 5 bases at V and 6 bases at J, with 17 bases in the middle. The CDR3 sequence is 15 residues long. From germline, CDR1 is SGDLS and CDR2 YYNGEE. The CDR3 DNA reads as TGTGCCAGCAGTCCAGCAGGGGCGCGGGATGAAAAACTGTTTTTT. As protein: CASSPAGARDEKLFF.

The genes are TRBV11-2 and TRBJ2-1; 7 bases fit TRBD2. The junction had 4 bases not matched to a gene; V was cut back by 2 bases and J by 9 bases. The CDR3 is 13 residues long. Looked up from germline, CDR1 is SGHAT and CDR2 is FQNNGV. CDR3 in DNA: TGTGCCAGCAGCTTAAGGCTAGCGGTTGAGCAGTTCTTC. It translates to CASSLRLAVEQFF. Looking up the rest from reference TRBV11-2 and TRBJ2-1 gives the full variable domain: EAGVAQSPRYKIIEKRQSVAFWCNPISGHATLYWYQQILGQGPKLLIQFQNNGVVDDSQLPKDRFSAERLKGVDSTLKIQPAKLEDSAVYLCASSLRLAVEQFFGPGTRLTVL.

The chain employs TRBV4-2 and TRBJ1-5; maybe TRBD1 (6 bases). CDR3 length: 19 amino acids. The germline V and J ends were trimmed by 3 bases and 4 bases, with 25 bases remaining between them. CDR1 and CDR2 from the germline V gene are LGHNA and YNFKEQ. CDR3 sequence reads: CASSQTLGAGVPSNQPQHF. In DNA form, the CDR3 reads TGTGCCAGCAGCCAGACCCTTGGTGCAGGGGTACCATCTAATCAGCCCCAGCATTTT.

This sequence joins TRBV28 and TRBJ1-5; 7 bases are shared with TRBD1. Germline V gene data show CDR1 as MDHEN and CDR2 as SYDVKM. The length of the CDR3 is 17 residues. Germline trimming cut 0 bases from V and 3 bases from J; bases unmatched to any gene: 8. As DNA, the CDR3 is TGTGCCAGCAGTTTATGGGGAGGGGGCGAAAACAATCAGCCCCAGCATTTT. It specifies CASSLWGGGENNQPQHF.

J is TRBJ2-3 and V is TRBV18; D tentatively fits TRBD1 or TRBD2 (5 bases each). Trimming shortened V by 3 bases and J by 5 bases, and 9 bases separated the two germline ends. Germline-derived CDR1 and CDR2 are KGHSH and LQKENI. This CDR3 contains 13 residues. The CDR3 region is CASSPLGEDTQYF. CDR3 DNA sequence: TGTGCCAGCTCACCGTTGGGGGAAGATACGCAGTATTTT.

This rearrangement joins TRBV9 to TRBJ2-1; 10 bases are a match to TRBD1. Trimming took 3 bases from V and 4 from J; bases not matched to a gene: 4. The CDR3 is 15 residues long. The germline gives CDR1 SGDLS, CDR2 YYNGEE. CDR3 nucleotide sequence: TGTGCCAGCAGCGCGACAGGGGGCGCTTACAATGAGCAGTTCTTC. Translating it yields CASSATGGAYNEQFF.

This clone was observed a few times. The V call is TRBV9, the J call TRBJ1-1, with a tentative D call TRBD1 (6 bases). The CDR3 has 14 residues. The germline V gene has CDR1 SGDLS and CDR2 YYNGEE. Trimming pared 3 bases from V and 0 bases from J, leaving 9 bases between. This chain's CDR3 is CASSASGVNTEAFF. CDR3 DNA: TGTGCCAGCAGCGCATCAGGGGTGAACACTGAAGCTTTCTTT.

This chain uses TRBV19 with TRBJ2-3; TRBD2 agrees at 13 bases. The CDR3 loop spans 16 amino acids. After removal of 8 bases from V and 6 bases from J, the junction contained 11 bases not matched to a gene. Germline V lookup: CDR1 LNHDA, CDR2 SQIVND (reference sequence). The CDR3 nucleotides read TGTGCCAGTTCGGGCACTAGCGGGGGGGCATCGGATACGCAGTATTTT. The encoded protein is CASSGTSGGASDTQYF.

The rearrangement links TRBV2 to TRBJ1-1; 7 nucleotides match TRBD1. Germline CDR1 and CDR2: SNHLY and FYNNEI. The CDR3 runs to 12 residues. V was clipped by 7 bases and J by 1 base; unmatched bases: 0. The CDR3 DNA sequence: TGTGCCAGCAACAGGGGGAACACTGAAGCTTTCTTT. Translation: CASNRGNTEAFF.

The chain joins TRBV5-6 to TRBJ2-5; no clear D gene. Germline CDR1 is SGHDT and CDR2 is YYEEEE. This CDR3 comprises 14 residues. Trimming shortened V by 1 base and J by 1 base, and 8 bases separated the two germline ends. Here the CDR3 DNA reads TGTGCCAGCAGCTTGTGGAGATCCCAAGAGACCCAGTACTTC. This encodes CASSLWRSQETQYF.

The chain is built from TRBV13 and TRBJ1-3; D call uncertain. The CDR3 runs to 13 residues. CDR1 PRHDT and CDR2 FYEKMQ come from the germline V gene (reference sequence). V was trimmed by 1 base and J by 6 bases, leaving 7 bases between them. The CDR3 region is CASSLVGSNTIYF. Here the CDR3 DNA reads TGTGCCAGCAGCTTAGTAGGATCAAACACCATATATTTT.

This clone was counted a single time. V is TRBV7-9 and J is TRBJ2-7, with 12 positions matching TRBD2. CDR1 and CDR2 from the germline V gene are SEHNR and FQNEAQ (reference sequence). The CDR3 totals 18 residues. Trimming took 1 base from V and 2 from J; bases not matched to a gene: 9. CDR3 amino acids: CASSLDVPSGGATYEQYF. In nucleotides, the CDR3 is TGTGCCAGCAGCTTAGATGTACCTAGCGGGGGGGCTACCTACGAGCAGTACTTC.

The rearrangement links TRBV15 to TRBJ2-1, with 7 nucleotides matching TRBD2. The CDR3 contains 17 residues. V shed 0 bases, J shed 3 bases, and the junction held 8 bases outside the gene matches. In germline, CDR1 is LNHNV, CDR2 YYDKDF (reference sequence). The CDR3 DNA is TGTGCCACCAGCAGAGATAGGATGACTAGCTTCTACAATGAGCAGTTCTTC. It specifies CATSRDRMTSFYNEQFF.

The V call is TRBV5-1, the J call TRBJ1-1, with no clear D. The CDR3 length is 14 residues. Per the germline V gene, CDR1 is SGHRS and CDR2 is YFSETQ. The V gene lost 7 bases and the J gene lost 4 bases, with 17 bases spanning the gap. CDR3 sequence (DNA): TGCGCCAGCTTAGAAGACCCCTCCAGCACTGAAGCTTTCTTT. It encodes CASLEDPSSTEAFF.

The CDR3 loop reads CASSLYSNNEQFF. In DNA, the CDR3 is TGTGCCAGCTCGCTTTACAGCAACAATGAGCAGTTCTTC. V usage is TRBV2 and J usage is TRBJ2-1; unclear D gene. CDR1 and CDR2 from the germline V gene are SNHLY and FYNNEI. Between the trimmed V and J ends, which lost 8 bases and 5 bases, there was a span of 13 bases. CDR3 length: 13 residues.

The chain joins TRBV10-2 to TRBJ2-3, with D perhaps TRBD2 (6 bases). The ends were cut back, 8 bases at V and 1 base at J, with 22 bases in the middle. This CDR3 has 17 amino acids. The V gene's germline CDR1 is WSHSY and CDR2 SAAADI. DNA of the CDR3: TGCGCCAGCCGAAGTAGCGGACCGCGTAGGCGCACAGATACGCAGTATTTT. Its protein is CASRSSGPRRRTDTQYF.

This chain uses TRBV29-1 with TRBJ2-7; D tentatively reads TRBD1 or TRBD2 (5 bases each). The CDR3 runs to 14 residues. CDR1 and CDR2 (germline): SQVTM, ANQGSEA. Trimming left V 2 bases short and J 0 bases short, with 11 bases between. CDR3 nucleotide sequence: TGCAGCGTTGAAAGGGACCCCAACTCCTACGAGCAGTACTTC. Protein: CSVERDPNSYEQYF.